The 9 T cell receptor beta chains below were found in one sample sequenced in a study of T cell repertoires in cytomegalovirus infection. MiXCR, applied by TCRdb to the reads, yields one record per CDR3 protein. The sample carries 200,000 or so distinct CDR3 sequences, 35% to 45% recorded once. No antigens are known for them. Sequences were derived from CD8+ T cells from cultured PBMCs, sampled from culture after CMV antigen stimulation. The receptors were gathered from a human donor in good health (CMV status not recorded). Some clones in this sample may be carry-over from other donors' samples.

The chain has TRBV7-8 and TRBJ1-2; 7 bases are shared with TRBD1. This CDR3 has 13 residues. With 4 bases clipped from V and 5 bases from J, the junction kept 4 bases outside the gene matches. The germline V gene has CDR1 SGHVS and CDR2 FQNEAQ. Written as DNA, the CDR3 is TGTGCCAGCAGCTCAGACAGGGAATATGGCTACACCTTC. Translated: CASSSDREYGYTF. Supplemented by reference TRBV7-8 and TRBJ1-2, the full variable domain reads GAGVSQSPRYKVAKRGQDVALRCDPISGHVSLFWYQQALGQGPEFLTYFQNEAQLDKSGLPSDRFFAERPEGSVSTLKIQRTQQEDSAVYLCASSSDREYGYTFGSGTRLTVV.

The chain recombines TRBV7-3 with TRBJ2-1; 9 bases match TRBD1. CDR3 length equals 15 residues. Per the germline V gene, CDR1 is SGHTA and CDR2 is FQGTGA. Germline trimming cut 4 bases from V and 6 bases from J; bases unmatched to any gene: 7. The CDR3 reads CASSSPGTGFNEQFF. CDR3 nucleotides: TGTGCCAGCAGCTCCCCCGGGACAGGGTTCAATGAGCAGTTCTTC.

V gene TRBV15 combines with J gene TRBJ2-1; D is possibly TRBD2 (6 bases). The CDR3 loop spans 15 amino acids. Trimming took off 0 bases at V and 6 bases at J, with 12 bases between the two ends. Germline V gene data show CDR1 as LNHNV and CDR2 as YYDKDF (reference sequence). This CDR3 is CATSRDDEGGNEQFF. CDR3 nucleotides: TGTGCCACCAGCAGAGATGACGAGGGAGGCAATGAGCAGTTCTTC.

The J gene is TRBJ2-7, the V gene TRBV6-5; D gene unclear. From germline, CDR1 is MNHEY and CDR2 SVGAGI. The CDR3 length is 17 residues. The germline V and J ends were trimmed by 8 bases and 1 base, with 24 bases remaining between them. CDR3 in DNA: TGTGCCAGCGCCCCCTCCCACATGTCCCATCTTTCCTACGAGCAGTACTTC. This codes for CASAPSHMSHLSYEQYF.

In this sample, this clonotype turned up a few times. V and J are TRBV7-6 and TRBJ2-7; TRBD2 agrees at 14 bases. Germline CDR1 reads SGHVS; CDR2 reads FNYEAQ. The CDR3 consists of 16 residues. V lost 0 bases and J lost 5; bases outside the gene matches: 3. CDR3 in amino acids: CASSLALGLAGDEQYF. The CDR3 DNA reads as TGTGCCAGCAGCTTAGCCCTGGGACTAGCGGGAGACGAGCAGTACTTC.

As regards this clonotype: Being one base from a much bigger clone, this may be a read error. No conserved phenylalanine or tryptophan ends this CDR3, so it is likely a read error. V gene TRBV7-2 combines with J gene TRBJ2-7; the D gene is possibly TRBD2 (6 bases). CDR1 and CDR2 from the germline V gene are SGHTA and FQGNSA. The ends were cut back, 3 bases at V and 4 bases at J, with 16 bases in the middle. The CDR3 contains 15 residues. CDR3 loop: CASSFGGSWGYEQYL. The CDR3, as DNA: TGTGCCAGCAGCTTTGGAGGGAGCTGGGGTTACGAGCAGTACCTC.

This clonotype showed up just once. The rearrangement uses TRBV12-3 or TRBV12-4 and TRBJ1-5; D is unresolved. There are 15 residues in the CDR3. V was cut by 5 bases and J by 0 bases, with 11 bases left in between. CDR3 residues: CASSIYRDSNQPQHF. The CDR3 DNA follows: TGTGCCAGCAGTATTTACAGAGATAGCAATCAGCCCCAGCATTTT.

This clonotype was counted between two and nine times. The chain carries TRBV7-9 and TRBJ2-1, with D hard to call. Trimming removed 7 bases from V and 7 bases from J, with 14 bases in between. CDR1 and CDR2 (germline): SEHNR, FQNEAQ (reference sequence). This CDR3 contains 13 residues. The CDR3 loop is CASITPVGNEQFF. The CDR3 region has the DNA TGTGCCAGCATCACCCCAGTAGGGAATGAGCAGTTCTTC.

The chain employs TRBV5-1 and TRBJ2-7; D is possibly TRBD1 (5 bases). Germline V gene data show CDR1 as SGHRS and CDR2 as YFSETQ. The CDR3 has 14 residues. V was clipped by 4 bases and J by 6 bases, with 17 bases between them. Here the CDR3 reads CASSMTAPSVEQYF. CDR3 DNA: TGCGCCAGCAGCATGACAGCTCCCTCGGTCGAGCAGTACTTC.